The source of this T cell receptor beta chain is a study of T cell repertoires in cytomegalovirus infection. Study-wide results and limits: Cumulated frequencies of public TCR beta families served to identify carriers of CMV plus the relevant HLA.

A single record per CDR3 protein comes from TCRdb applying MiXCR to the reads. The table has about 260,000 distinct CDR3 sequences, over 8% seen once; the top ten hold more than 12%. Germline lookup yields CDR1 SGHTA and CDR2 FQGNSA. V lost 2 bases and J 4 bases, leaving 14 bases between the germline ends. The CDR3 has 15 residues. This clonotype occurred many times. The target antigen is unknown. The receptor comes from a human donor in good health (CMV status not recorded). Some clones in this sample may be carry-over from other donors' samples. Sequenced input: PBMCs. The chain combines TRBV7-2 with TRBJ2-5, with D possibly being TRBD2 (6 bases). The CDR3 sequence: CASSLTRRGRETQYF. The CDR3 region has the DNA TGTGCCAGCAGCTTAACGCGGCGGGGACGAGAGACCCAGTACTTC.